The present entry profiles one T cell receptor beta chain with its context. Its target is unknown. The sample comes from a study of cytomegalovirus exposure and HLA in healthy donors. The study's findings and limits: The study had only CMV serostatus as immune exposure information. TRBV6-2, TRBV6-3 and other indistinguishable V segments were excluded. Looking again later, the authors saw that most CMV-associated TCR beta chains seemed HLA-restricted.

CDR1 is SGHVS and CDR2 is FNYEAQ in the germline V gene. The length of the CDR3 is 15 residues. Unmatched junction bases numbered 11, after V lost 5 bases and J lost 6 bases. 60 Vbeta and 13 Jbeta primers were used in PCR. The method was immunoSEQ multiplex PCR; TCRdb's version includes in-frame clones alone and lacks a portion of them. The table records approximately 200,000 clones, roughly 80% of them present only once. The sequencing sample was made of PBMCs. The source is a woman in her twenties or thirties in good health and CMV-seropositive. The chain has TRBV7-6 and TRBJ2-7; TRBD1 matches at 9 bases. As DNA, the CDR3 is TGTGCCAGCAGCCTTTACGCCGGGACAGGGCTCGAGCAGTACTTC. This translates into CASSLYAGTGLEQYF.